One and the same sample provided the 2 T cell receptor beta chains below, sequenced in a study of control samples from healthy donors and cancer patients. Generated by immunoSEQ multiplex PCR, the TCRdb table keeps only in-frame clones and is missing some. This sample has 70,000 to 85,000 clones, with around 83% found just once. Sequenced material: PBMCs. These receptors all come from a man in his 60s with head and neck cancer.

This clone appeared a single time. This sequence joins TRBV27 and TRBJ2-1; D not certain. With 6 bases removed from V and 0 bases from J, the gap between germline ends came to 6 bases. Germline V gene lookup returns CDR1 MNHEY and CDR2 SMNVEV (reference sequence). This CDR3 is built from 13 residues. The CDR3: CASSPNSYNEQFF. As DNA, the CDR3 is TGTGCCAGCAGCCCTAACTCCTACAATGAGCAGTTCTTC.

This chain joins TRBV28 and TRBJ1-2; 7 bases align to TRBD1. J was trimmed by 4 bases and V by 5 bases; bases with no gene match: 4. The CDR3 spans 13 residues. From germline, CDR1 is MDHEN and CDR2 SYDVKM. The DNA of the CDR3 is TGTGCCAGCAGTAGACAGGGACCCTATGGCTACACCTTC. Amino acids: CASSRQGPYGYTF.